This T cell receptor beta chain was identified during a study of CD8+ T cells in alopecia areata. Extracted from the samples, RNA was reverse transcribed into cDNA to serve as the sequencing template. Some clones are missing from TCRdb's copy, which holds only in-frame ones; the method was immunoSEQ multiplex PCR. The repertoire includes 150,000 to 200,000 clones, about three fifths of them detected once, and 5.5% to 6% sits in the top ten. Study-level results: Expanded CD8+ clones among the top 100, as well as scalp clonality, were significantly decreased by tofacitinib.

Trimming cost V 5 bases and J 0 bases, with 20 bases left between them. CDR3 length: 18 residues. Germline lookup yields CDR1 SNHLY and CDR2 FYNNEI. Treatment in this sample: oral pan-JAK inhibitor, 5-10 mg twice daily. To note about this clone: Its antigen is unknown.

The chain uses TRBV2 and TRBJ1-5; weak D call: TRBD1 (6 bases). This receptor was obtained from a human donor with alopecia areata. The sample consisted of CD4+ T cells sorted from blood, taken at week 24, from a patient treated with tofacitinib. The CDR3 spells CASSKEGGFGYSNQPQHF. The CDR3 DNA is TGTGCCAGCAGTAAAGAGGGGGGATTCGGTTATAGCAATCAGCCCCAGCATTTT.